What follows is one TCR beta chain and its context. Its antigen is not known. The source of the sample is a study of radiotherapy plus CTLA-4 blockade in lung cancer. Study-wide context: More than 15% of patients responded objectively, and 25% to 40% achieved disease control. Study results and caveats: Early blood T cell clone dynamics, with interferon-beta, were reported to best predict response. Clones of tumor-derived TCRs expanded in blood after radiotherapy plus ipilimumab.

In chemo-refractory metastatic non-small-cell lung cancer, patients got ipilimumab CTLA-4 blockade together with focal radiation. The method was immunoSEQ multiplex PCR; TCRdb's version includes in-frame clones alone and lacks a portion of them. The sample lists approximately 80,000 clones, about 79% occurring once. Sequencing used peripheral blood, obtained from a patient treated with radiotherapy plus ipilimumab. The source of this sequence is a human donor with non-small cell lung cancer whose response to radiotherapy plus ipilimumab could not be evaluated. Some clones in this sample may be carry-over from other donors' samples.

The CDR3 here is CASSPRLENTEAFF. The CDR3 region has the DNA TGTGCCAGCAGCCCGCGACTGGAAAACACTGAAGCTTTCTTT. The chain joins TRBV5-4 to TRBJ1-1; D gene uncertain. CDR1 and CDR2 (germline): SGHNT, YYREEE (reference sequence). V dropped 4 bases and J dropped 2 bases, with 12 bases sitting between them. The CDR3 totals 14 residues.